This T cell receptor beta chain originates from a study of Tregs in tolerant kidney transplant recipients. Unmatched junction bases numbered 9, after V lost 5 bases and J lost 4 bases. The CDR3 covers 16 residues. The germline V gene encodes CDR1 MNHEY and CDR2 SVGEGT. Sequenced by immunoSEQ multiplex PCR; TCRdb stores in-frame clones only, minus some. With 50,000 to 65,000 clones in the sample, the ten largest clones hold approximately 0.81%. Broader study findings: The most relevant donor-specific Treg TCRbeta repertoire apparently came from expansion with activated donor B cells.

About this clone itself: Its antigen is still unknown. The read finishes 3 residues shy of the CDR3 end, and the germline J gene is used to complete it.

The V call is TRBV6-2 or TRBV6-3, the J call TRBJ2-2; 8 nucleotides line up with TRBD2. The sequence was collected from a human donor who received a combined kidney and bone marrow transplant. Here the sequenced sample was CD4+ T cells from blood, taken before the transplant. The sequenced CDR3 bases are TGTGCCAGCAGTCCCCTGGGGAGCGGGAGCACCGGGGAG. Amino acids: CASSPLGSGSTGE. The whole CDR3 protein is CASSPLGSGSTGELFF.